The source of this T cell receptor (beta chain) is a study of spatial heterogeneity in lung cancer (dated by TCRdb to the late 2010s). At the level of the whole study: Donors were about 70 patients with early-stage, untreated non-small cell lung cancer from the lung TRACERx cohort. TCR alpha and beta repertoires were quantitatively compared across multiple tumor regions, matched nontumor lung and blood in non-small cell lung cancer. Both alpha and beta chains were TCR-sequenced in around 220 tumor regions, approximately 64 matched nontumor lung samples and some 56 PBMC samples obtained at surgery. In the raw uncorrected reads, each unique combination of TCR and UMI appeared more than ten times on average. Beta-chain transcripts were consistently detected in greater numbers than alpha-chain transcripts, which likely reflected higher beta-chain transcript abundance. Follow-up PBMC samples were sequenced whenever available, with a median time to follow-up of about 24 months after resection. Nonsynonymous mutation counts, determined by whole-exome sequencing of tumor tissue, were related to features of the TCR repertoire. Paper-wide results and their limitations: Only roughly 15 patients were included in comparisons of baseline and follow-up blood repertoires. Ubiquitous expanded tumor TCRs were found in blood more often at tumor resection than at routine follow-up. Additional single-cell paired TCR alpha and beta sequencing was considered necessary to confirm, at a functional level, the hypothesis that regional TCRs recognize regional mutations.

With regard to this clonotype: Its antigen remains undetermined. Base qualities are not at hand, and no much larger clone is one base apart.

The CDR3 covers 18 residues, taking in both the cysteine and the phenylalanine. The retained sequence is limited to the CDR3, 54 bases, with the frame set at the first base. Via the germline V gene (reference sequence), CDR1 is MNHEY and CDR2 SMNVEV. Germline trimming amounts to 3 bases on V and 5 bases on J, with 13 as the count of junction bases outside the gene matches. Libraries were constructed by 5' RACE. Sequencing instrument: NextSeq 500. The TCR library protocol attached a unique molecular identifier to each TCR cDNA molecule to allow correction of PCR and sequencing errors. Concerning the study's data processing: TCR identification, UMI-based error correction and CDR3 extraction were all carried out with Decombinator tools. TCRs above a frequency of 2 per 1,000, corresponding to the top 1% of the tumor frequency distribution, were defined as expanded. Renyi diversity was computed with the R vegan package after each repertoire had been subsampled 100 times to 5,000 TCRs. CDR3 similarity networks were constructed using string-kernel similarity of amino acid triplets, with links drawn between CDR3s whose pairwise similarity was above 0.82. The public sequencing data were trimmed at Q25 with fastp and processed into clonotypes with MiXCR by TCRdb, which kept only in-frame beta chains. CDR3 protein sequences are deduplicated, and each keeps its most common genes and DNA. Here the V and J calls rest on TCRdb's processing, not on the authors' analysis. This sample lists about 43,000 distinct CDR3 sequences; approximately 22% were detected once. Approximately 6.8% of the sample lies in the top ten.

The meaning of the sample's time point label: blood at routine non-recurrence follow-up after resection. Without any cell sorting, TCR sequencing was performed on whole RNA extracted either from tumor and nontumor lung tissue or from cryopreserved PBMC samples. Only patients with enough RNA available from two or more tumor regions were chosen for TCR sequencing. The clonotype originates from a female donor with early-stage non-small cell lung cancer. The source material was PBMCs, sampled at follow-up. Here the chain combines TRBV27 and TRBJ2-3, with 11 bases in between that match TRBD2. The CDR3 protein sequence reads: CASSFPQLAGVEEDTQYF. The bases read TGTGCCAGCAGTTTTCCCCAACTAGCGGGAGTTGAGGAAGATACGCAGTATTTT.